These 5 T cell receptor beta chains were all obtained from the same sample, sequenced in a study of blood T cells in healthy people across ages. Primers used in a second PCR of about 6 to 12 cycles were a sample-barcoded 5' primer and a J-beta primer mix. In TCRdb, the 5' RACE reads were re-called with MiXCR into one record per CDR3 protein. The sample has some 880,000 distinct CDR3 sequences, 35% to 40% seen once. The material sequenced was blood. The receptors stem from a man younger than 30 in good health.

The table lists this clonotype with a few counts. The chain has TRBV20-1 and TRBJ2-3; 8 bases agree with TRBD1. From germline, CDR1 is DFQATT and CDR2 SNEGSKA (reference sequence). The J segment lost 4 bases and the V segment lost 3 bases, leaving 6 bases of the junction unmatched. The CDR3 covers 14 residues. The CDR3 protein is CSARDRVRADTQYF. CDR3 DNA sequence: TGCAGTGCTAGGGACAGGGTCAGGGCAGATACGCAGTATTTT.

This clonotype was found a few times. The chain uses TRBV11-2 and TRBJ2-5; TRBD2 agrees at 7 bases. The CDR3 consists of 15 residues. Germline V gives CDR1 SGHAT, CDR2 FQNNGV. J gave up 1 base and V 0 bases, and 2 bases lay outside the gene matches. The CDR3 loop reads CASSLETSSQETQYF. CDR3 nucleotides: TGTGCCAGCAGCTTAGAGACTAGCAGCCAAGAGACCCAGTACTTC.

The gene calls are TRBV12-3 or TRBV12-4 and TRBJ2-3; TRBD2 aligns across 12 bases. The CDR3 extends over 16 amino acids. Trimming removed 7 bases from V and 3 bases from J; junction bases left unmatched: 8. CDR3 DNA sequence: TGTGCCAGCACCCTACTAGCGGGGGGCACTACAGATACGCAGTATTTT. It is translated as CASTLLAGGTTDTQYF.

The CDR3: CSAPRLAVSSYNEQFF. CDR3 sequence (DNA): TGCAGTGCTCCCCGACTAGCGGTCAGCTCCTACAATGAGCAGTTCTTC. This chain uses TRBV20-1 with TRBJ2-1; 9 bases are a match to TRBD2. The germline CDR1 and CDR2 sequences are DFQATT and SNEGSKA (reference sequence). The CDR3 is 16 residues long. Losses at the gene ends were 5 bases for V and 0 bases for J; bases not matched to a gene: 8.

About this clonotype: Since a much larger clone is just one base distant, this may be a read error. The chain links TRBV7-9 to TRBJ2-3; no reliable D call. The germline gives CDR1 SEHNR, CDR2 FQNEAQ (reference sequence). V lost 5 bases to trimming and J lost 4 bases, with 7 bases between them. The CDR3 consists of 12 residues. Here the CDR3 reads CASSDSSDTQYF. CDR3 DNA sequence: TGTGCCAGCAGCGACTCCTCAGATACGCAGTATTTT.